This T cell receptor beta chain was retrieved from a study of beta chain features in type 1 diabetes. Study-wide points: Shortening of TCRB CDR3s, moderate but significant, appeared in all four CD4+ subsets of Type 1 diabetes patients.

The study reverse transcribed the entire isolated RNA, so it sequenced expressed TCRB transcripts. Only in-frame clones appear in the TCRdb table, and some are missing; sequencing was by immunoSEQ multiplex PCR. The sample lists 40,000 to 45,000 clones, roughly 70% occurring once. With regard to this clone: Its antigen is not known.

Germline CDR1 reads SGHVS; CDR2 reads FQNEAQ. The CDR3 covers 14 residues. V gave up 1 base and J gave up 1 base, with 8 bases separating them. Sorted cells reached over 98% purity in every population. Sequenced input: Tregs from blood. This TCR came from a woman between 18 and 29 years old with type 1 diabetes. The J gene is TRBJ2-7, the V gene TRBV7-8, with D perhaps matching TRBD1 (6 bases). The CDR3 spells CASSLEGQSYEQYF. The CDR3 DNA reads TGTGCCAGCAGCTTAGAAGGACAGTCCTACGAGCAGTACTTC.